This record concerns one T cell receptor beta chain sequence. What it recognizes is unknown. J lost 1 base, V lost 8 bases, and 11 bases had no gene match. Germline V CDR1 and CDR2: MNHNY, SVGAGI (reference sequence). This CDR3 contains 15 residues. The data stem from a study of T cell responses to AZD1222 COVID-19 vaccine. In the study overall: Pooled together were second doses at about 4 or about 12 weeks. Study results and caveats: Regions 160-218 and 743-854 dominated among vaccine-associated CD4 TCRs spanning spike.

TCRdb's copy holds only in-frame clones and misses some; the assay was immunoSEQ multiplex PCR. The sample carries about 110,000 clones, about 90% recorded once. The source is an adult in good health. Specimen: peripheral blood, collected on day 0 of AZD1222 vaccination. The gene calls are TRBV6-6 and TRBJ2-7, with 7 bases aligning to TRBD2. CDR3 sequence (DNA): TGTGCCAGCGCCCGGAGGGCTAGCGGTTCCTACGAGCAGTACTTC. Amino acid sequence: CASARRASGSYEQYF.